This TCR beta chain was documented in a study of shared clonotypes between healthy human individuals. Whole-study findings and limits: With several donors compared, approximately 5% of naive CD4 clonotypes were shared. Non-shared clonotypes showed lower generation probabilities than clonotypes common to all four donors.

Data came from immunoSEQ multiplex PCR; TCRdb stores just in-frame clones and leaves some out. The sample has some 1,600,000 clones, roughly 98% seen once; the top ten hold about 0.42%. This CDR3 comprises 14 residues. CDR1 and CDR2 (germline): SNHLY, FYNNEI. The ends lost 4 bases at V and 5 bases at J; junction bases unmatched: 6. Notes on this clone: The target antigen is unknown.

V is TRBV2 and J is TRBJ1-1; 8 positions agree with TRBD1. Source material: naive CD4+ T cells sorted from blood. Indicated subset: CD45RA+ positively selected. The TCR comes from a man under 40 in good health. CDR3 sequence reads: CASSVQGATTEAFF. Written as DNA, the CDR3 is TGTGCCAGCAGTGTCCAGGGGGCTACGACTGAAGCTTTCTTT.